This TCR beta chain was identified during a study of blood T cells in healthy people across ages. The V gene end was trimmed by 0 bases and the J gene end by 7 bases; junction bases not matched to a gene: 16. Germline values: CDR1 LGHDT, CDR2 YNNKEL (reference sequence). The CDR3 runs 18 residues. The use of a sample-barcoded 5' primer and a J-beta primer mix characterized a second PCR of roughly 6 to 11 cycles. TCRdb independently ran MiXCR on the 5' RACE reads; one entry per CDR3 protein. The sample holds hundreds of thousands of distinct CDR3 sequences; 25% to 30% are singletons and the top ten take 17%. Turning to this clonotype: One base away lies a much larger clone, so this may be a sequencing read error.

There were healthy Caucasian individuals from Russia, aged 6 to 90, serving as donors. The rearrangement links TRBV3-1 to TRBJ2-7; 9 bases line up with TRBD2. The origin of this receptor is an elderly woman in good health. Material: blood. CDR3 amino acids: CASSQDGTSLSSYNEQYF. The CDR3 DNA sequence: TGTGCCAGCAGCCAAGATGGGACTAGCCTCAGCTCCTACAATGAGCAGTACTTC.